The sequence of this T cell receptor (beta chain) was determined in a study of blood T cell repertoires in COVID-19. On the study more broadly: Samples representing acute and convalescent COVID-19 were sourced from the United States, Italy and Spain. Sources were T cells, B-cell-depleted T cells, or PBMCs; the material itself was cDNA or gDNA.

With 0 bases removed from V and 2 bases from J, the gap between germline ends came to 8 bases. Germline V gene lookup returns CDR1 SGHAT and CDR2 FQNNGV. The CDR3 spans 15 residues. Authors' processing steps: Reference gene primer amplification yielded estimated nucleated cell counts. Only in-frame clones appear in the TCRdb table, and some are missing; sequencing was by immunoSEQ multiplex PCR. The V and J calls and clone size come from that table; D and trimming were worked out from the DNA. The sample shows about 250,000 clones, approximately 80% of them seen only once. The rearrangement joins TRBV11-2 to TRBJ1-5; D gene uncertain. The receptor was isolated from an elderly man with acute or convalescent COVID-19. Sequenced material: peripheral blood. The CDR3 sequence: CASSLDSSGNQPQHF. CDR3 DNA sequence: TGTGCCAGCAGCTTAGATTCGAGCGGCAATCAGCCCCAGCATTTT.